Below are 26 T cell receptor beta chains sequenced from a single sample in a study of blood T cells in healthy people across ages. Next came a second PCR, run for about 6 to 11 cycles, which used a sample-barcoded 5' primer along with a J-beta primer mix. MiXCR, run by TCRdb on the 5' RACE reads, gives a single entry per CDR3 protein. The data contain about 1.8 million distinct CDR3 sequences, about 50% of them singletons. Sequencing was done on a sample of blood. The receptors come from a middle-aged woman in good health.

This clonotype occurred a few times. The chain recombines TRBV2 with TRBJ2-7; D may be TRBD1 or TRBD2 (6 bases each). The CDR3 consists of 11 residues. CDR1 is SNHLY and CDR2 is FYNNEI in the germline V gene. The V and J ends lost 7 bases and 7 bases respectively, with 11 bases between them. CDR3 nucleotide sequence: TGTGCCAGCACTACAGGGAGGGAGCAGTACTTC. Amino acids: CASTTGREQYF.

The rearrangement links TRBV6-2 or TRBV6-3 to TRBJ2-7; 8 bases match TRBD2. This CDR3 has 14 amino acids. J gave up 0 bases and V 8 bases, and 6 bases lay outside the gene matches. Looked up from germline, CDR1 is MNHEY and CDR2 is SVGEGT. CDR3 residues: CASGLAGSSYEQYF. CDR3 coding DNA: TGTGCCAGCGGATTAGCGGGGAGCTCCTACGAGCAGTACTTC.

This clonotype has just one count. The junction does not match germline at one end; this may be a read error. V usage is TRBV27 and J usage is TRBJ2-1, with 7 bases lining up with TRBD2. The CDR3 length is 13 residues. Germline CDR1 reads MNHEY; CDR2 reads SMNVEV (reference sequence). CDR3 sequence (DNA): TGTGCCTCCCGGGACTACACCTACAAGGAGCAGTTCTTC. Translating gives CASRDYTYKEQFF.

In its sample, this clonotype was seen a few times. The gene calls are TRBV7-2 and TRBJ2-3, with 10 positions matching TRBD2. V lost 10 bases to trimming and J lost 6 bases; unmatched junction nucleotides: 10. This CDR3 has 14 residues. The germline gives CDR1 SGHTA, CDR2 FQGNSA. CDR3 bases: TGTGCCATCGGGGAGCGGGGGGGATCCGATACGCAGTATTTT. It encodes CAIGERGGSDTQYF. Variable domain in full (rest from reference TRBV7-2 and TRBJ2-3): GAGVSQSPSNKVTEKGKDVELRCDPISGHTALYWYRQSLGQGLEFLIYFQGNSAPDKSGLPSDRFSAERTGGSVSTLTIQRTQQEDSAVYLCAIGERGGSDTQYFGPGTRLTVL.

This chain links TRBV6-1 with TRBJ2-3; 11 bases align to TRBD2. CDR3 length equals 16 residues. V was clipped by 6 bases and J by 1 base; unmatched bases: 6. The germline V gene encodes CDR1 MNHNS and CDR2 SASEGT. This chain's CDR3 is CASRPLAGGGTDTQYF. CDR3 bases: TGTGCCAGCAGACCCCTAGCGGGGGGTGGCACAGATACGCAGTATTTT.

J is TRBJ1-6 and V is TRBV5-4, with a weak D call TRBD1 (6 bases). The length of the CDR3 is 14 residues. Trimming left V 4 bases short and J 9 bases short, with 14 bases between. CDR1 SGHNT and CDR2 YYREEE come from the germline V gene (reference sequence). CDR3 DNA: TGTGCCAGCAGCCCCGACAGGATGGTTTCACCCCTCCACTTT. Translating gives CASSPDRMVSPLHF.

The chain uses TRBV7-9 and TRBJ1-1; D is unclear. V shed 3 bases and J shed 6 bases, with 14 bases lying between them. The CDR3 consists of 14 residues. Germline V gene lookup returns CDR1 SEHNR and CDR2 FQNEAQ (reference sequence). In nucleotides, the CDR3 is TGTGCCAGCAGCTTCGGCCGGGCAAACGCTGAAGCTTTCTTT. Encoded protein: CASSFGRANAEAFF.

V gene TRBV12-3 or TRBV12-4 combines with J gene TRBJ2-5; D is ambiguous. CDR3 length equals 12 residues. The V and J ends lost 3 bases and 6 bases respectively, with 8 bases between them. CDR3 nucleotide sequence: TGTGCCAGCAGTTTGACAATGAAGACCCAGTACTTC. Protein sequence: CASSLTMKTQYF.

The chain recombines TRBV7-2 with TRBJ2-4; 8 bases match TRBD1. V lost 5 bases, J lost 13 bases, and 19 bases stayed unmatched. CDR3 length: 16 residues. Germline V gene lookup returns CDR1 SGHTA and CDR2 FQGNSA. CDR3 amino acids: CASSTNSQGEMGEQYF. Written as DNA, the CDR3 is TGTGCCAGCAGCACTAACTCACAGGGGGAAATGGGGGAGCAGTACTTC.

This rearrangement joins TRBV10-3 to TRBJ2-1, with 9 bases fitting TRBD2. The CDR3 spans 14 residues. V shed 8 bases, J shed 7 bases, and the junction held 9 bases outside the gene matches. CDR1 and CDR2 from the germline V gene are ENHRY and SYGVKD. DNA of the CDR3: TGTGCCATCGGGCCGTATAGCGGGGGTAATGAGCAGTTCTTC. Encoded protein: CAIGPYSGGNEQFF.

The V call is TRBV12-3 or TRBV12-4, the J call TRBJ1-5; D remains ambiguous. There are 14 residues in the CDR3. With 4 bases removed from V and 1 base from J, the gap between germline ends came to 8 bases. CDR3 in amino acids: CASSSTRSNQPQHF. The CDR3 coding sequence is TGTGCCAGCAGTTCGACAAGGAGCAATCAGCCCCAGCATTTT.

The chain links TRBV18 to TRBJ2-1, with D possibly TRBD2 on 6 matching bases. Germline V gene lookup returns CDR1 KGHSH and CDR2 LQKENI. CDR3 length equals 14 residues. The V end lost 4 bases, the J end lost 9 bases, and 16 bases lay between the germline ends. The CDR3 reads CASSRGAGKREQFF. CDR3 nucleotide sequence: TGTGCCAGCTCACGCGGCGCGGGGAAGCGTGAGCAGTTCTTC.

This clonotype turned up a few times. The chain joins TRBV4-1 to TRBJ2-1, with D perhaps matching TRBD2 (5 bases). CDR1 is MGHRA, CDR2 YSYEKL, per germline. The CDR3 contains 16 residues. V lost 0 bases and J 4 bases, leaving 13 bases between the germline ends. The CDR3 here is CASSQEASRVYNEQFF. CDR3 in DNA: TGCGCCAGCAGCCAAGAGGCCTCGAGGGTATACAATGAGCAGTTCTTC.

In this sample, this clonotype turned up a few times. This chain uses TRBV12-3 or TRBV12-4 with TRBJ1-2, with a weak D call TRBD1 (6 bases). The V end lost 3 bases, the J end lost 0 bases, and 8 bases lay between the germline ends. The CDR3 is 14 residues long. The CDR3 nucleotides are TGTGCCAGCAGTTTGGGGGCGCCTAACTATGGCTACACCTTC. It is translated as CASSLGAPNYGYTF.

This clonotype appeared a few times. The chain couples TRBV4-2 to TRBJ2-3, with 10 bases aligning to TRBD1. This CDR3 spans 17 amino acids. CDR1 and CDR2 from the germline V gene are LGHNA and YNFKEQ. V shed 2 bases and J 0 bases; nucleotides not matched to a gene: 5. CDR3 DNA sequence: TGTGCCAGCAGCCAACCCGACAGGGGGCTGAGCACAGATACGCAGTATTTT. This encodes CASSQPDRGLSTDTQYF.

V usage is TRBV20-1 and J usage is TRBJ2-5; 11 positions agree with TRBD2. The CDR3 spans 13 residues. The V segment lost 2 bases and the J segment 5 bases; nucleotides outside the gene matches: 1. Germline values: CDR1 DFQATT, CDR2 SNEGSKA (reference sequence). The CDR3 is CSARTSGGETQYF. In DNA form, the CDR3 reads TGCAGTGCTAGAACTAGCGGGGGCGAGACCCAGTACTTC.

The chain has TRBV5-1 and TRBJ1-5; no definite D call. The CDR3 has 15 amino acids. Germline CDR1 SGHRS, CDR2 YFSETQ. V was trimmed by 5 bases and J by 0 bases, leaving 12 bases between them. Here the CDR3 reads CASSPAGDSNQPQHF. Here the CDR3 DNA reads TGCGCCAGCAGTCCTGCTGGGGATAGCAATCAGCCCCAGCATTTT.

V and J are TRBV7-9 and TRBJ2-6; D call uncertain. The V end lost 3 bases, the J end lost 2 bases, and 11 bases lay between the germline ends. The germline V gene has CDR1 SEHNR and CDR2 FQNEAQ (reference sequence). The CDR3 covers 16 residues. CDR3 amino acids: CASSFQLGPGANVLTF. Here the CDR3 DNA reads TGTGCCAGCAGCTTTCAATTGGGTCCTGGGGCCAACGTCCTGACTTTC.

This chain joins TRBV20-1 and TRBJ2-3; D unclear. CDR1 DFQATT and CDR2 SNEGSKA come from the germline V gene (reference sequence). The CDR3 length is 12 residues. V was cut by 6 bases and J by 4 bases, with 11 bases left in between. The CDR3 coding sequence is TGCAGTGCCATCCTAAAGTCAGATACGCAGTATTTT. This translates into CSAILKSDTQYF.

CDR3 sequence (DNA): TGTGCCACCAGGGGAGACAGAGCCACTAGCACAGATACGCAGTATTTT. Amino acid sequence: CATRGDRATSTDTQYF. The genes are TRBV24-1 and TRBJ2-3; D may match TRBD1 or TRBD2 (5 bases each). Germline V gene sequence: CDR1 KGHDR, CDR2 SFDVKD. This CDR3 is built from 16 residues. Trimming left V 7 bases short and J 0 bases short, with 16 bases between.

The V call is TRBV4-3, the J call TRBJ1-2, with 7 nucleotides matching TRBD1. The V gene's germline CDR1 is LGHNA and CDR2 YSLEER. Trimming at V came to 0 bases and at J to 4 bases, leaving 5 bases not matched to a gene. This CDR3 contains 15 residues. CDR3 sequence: CASSQEDQGVYGYTF. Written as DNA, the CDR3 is TGCGCCAGCAGCCAAGAGGACCAGGGGGTCTATGGCTACACCTTC.

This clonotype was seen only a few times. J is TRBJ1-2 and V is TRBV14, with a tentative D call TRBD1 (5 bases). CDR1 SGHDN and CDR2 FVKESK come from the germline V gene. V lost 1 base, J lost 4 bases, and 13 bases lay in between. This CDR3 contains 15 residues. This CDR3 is CASSQGLQGSYGYTF. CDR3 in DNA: TGTGCCAGCAGCCAAGGATTGCAGGGAAGCTATGGCTACACCTTC.

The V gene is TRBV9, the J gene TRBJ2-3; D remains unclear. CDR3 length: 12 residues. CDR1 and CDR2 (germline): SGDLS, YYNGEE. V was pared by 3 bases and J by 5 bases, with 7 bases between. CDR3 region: CASSASEDTQYF. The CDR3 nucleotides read TGTGCCAGCAGCGCCTCAGAAGATACGCAGTATTTT. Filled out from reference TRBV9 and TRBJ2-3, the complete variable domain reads DSGVTQTPKHLITATGQRVTLRCSPRSGDLSVYWYQQSLDQGLQFLIQYYNGEERAKGNILERFSAQQFPDLHSELNLSSLELGDSALYFCASSASEDTQYFGPGTRLTVL.

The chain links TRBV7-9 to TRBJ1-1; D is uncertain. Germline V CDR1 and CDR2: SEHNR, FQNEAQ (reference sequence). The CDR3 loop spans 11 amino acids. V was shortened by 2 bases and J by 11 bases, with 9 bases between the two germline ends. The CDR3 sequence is CASSLTAGAFF. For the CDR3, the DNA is TGTGCCAGCAGCTTAACCGCCGGGGCTTTCTTT. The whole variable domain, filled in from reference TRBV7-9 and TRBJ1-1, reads DTGVSQNPRHKITKRGQNVTFRCDPISEHNRLYWYRQTLGQGPEFLTYFQNEAQLEKSRLLSDRFSAERPKGSFSTLEIQRTEQGDSAMYLCASSLTAGAFFGQGTRLTVV.

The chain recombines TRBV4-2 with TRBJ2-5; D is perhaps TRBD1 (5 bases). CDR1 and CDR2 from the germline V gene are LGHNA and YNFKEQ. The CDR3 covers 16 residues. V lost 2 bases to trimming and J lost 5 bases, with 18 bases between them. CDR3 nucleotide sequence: TGTGCCAGCAGCCAATCCCGAGCGCAGGGTCGGGAGACCCAGTACTTC. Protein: CASSQSRAQGRETQYF.

DNA for the CDR3: TGTGCCAGCAGCAAACAGGGGGCCCTGAAACAGCCCCAGCATTTT. Amino acids: CASSKQGALKQPQHF. V and J are TRBV6-1 and TRBJ1-5, with 9 bases lining up with TRBD1. After removal of 6 bases from V and 7 bases from J, the junction contained 10 bases not matched to a gene. The germline V gene has CDR1 MNHNS and CDR2 SASEGT. The CDR3 covers 15 residues.